This T cell receptor beta chain was identified during a study of blood T cell repertoires in COVID-19. Study summary: Spain, Italy and the United States supplied samples that represented acute and convalescent COVID-19. PBMCs, B-cell-depleted T cells, or T cells were the source of the cDNA or gDNA that made up the material.

The Seattle patients joined while their infection was active and were tracked longitudinally afterward. This clone was observed a single time. In the study's own analysis: Estimation of nucleated cell counts relied on the amplification of reference gene primers. Using immunoSEQ multiplex PCR, the repertoire was profiled, and TCRdb retains in-frame clones only, with some absent. V and J calls and clone size are copied from that table; D and trimming were computed from the DNA. This sample has around 150,000 clones; around 90% occur once, and the top ten carry 2.5% to 3%. CDR3 length: 12 amino acids. Per germline, CDR1 SGHNT and CDR2 YYREEE (reference sequence). Trimming stripped 2 bases from V and 0 bases from J, with 3 bases between.

This clonotype was sampled from a human donor with COVID-19, enrolled during active disease. The donor label of this sample is uncertain. The rearrangement uses TRBV5-4 and TRBJ2-7; D call uncertain. The sample comprised peripheral blood. CDR3 residues: CASSFNSYEQYF. CDR3 coding DNA: TGTGCCAGCAGCTTCAACTCCTACGAGCAGTACTTC.